This T cell receptor (beta chain) was captured in a study of patients and donors after allogeneic stem cell transplantation. TCRdb re-derived calls from the RT-PCR reads in MiXCR, one entry per CDR3 protein. The sample yields about 90,000 distinct CDR3 sequences, roughly 50% seen once. The CDR3 extends over 13 amino acids. The germline CDR1 and CDR2 sequences are LGHDT and YNNKEL (reference sequence). The germline V and J ends were trimmed by 0 bases and 2 bases, with 2 bases remaining between them. V and J are TRBV3-1 and TRBJ1-5; D remains unclear. The sequencing input was blood, either unsorted or a sorted T cell fraction (not recorded which). The sequence was collected from a human donor who was either an allogeneic HSCT recipient or a stem cell or donor lymphocyte infusion donor (not recorded which). It is not recorded whose cells these are; they may come from a transplant donor. CDR3 residues: CASSQEGNQPQHF. The CDR3 DNA reads as TGTGCCAGCAGCCAAGAAGGCAATCAGCCCCAGCATTTT.